The 11 T cell receptor beta chains in this list originate from one sample, sequenced in a study of PD-1 blockade in classical Hodgkin lymphoma. The sample's time point: cycle 4 day 1 (C4D1), after about 6 weeks of nivolumab. With no exception, relapse followed autologous stem cell transplantation in all patients, and brentuximab vedotin exposure varied. CD4+ T cells were purified from thawed PBMCs by negative selection. This table comes from immunoSEQ multiplex PCR, and its TCRdb copy is limited to in-frame clones, with some not included. The table shows about 25,000 clones, with approximately 79% occurring only once. Sample: CD4+ T cells from blood, taken before the fourth cycle of nivolumab. The receptors stem from a human donor with classical Hodgkin lymphoma.

This clone was picked up one time. J is TRBJ2-5 and V is TRBV18, with D tentatively TRBD1 or TRBD2 (5 bases each). With 4 bases removed from V and 0 bases from J, the gap between germline ends came to 12 bases. Looked up from germline, CDR1 is KGHSH and CDR2 is LQKENI. The CDR3 contains 15 residues. CDR3 in amino acids: CASSRDLQDQETQYF. In nucleotides, the CDR3 is TGTGCCAGCTCACGGGACCTACAGGACCAAGAGACCCAGTACTTC.

The chain recombines TRBV19 with TRBJ1-5; no clear D. Trimming shortened V by 6 bases and J by 5 bases, and 23 bases separated the two germline ends. The CDR3 has 17 residues. Germline CDR1 and CDR2: LNHDA and SQIVND (reference sequence). CDR3 in DNA: TGTGCCAGTAGCCAGCCATCTAGGACGGTGAACGATCAGCCCCAGCATTTT. Translation gives CASSQPSRTVNDQPQHF.

This clone was picked up a small number of times. The chain combines TRBV7-9 with TRBJ1-6; no clear D gene. CDR1 is SEHNR, CDR2 FQNEAQ, per germline (reference sequence). The CDR3 is 13 amino acids. V dropped 3 bases and J dropped 7 bases, with 7 bases sitting between them. Written as DNA, the CDR3 is TGTGCCAGCAGCTTCACAGAGAATTCACCCCTCCACTTT. This translates into CASSFTENSPLHF.

This clone was observed a few times. The chain recombines TRBV6-5 with TRBJ1-6; D may be TRBD1 (5 bases). The V gene lost 0 bases and the J gene lost 11 bases, with 14 bases spanning the gap. The germline gives CDR1 MNHEY, CDR2 SVGAGI. The CDR3 is 15 amino acids. CDR3 coding DNA: TGTGCCAGCAGTTACTCGGGGCCCCAGACGACACCCCTCCACTTT. Protein sequence: CASSYSGPQTTPLHF.

This clone was recorded only once. The V call is TRBV19, the J call TRBJ2-5; possible D gene TRBD1, 6 bases. CDR1 is LNHDA, CDR2 SQIVND, per germline (reference sequence). The germline V and J ends were trimmed by 4 bases and 4 bases, with 16 bases remaining between them. This CDR3 spans 15 amino acids. CDR3 residues: CASSTFLQGRETQYF. The CDR3 nucleotides read TGTGCCAGTAGTACATTCCTACAGGGTAGAGAGACCCAGTACTTC.

The CDR3 spells CASASADNAGESYF. In nucleotides, the CDR3 is TGCGCCAGCGCCTCTGCCGACAACGCGGGCGAGTCTTACTTC. The chain has TRBV5-1 and TRBJ2-4; a weak D match, TRBD2 (5 bases). Trimming removed 7 bases at V and 16 bases at J, with 27 bases between. CDR1 and CDR2 from the germline V gene are SGHRS and YFSETQ. This CDR3 is built from 14 residues.

V is TRBV5-4 and J is TRBJ1-2, with D tentatively TRBD1 (5 bases). This CDR3 is 12 amino acids long. The germline CDR1 and CDR2 sequences are SGHNT and YYREEE (reference sequence). Trimming left V 3 bases short and J 13 bases short, with 16 bases between. The CDR3 bases are TGTGCCAGCAGCTGGGGGGGTCTCGGTGGCACCTTC. This gives the protein CASSWGGLGGTF.

The chain employs TRBV19 and TRBJ2-3, with TRBD1 identical over 12 bases. The CDR3 is 17 amino acids. J gave up 5 bases and V 5 bases, and 11 bases lay outside the gene matches. Germline CDR1 and CDR2: LNHDA and SQIVND (reference sequence). CDR3 sequence: CASSFYRDRGLGDTQYF. In DNA, the CDR3 is TGTGCCAGTAGTTTTTACCGGGACAGGGGGCTTGGAGATACGCAGTATTTT.

The chain uses TRBV30 and TRBJ2-1; a possible D gene is TRBD1 (7 bases). The CDR3 is 15 residues long. Germline lookup yields CDR1 GTSNPN and CDR2 SVGIG (reference sequence). Trimming pared 2 bases from V and 4 bases from J, leaving 15 bases between. CDR3 residues: CAWSMRDRTYNEQFF. The CDR3 DNA reads as TGTGCCTGGAGTATGCGGGACAGAACTTACAATGAGCAGTTCTTC. The whole variable domain, filled in from reference TRBV30 and TRBJ2-1, reads SQTIHQWPATLVQPVGSPLSLECTVEGTSNPNLYWYRQAAGRGLQLLFYSVGIGQISSEVPQNLSASRPQDRQFILSSKKLLLSDSGFYLCAWSMRDRTYNEQFFGPGTRLTVL.

This chain links TRBV5-6 with TRBJ1-4; 9 bases fit TRBD1. Germline CDR1 reads SGHDT; CDR2 reads YYEEEE. This CDR3 region has 15 residues. Germline trimming cut 0 bases from V and 10 bases from J; bases unmatched to any gene: 7. This CDR3 is CASSLVGQGSVKLFF. The CDR3 coding sequence is TGTGCCAGCAGCTTGGTGGGACAGGGATCTGTAAAACTGTTTTTT.

About this clone: One end of the junction varies from germline; a read error may be responsible. The V call is TRBV5-3, the J call TRBJ2-5; weak D call: TRBD1 (6 bases). TRBV5-3 counts as an open reading frame of uncertain function. The CDR3 contains 13 residues. This CDR3 reads CAAGARHQETQYF. Written as DNA, the CDR3 is TGCGCCGCAGGGGCCCGGCACCAAGAGACCCAGTACTTC.